This TCR beta chain was identified in a study of technical replicates of blood from several donors. Assay used: immunoSEQ multiplex PCR; TCRdb lists only in-frame clones, some missing. The data contain about 13,000 clones, around 79% of them seen just once; the ten biggest clones take up 10% to 15%. This CDR3 is 15 amino acids long. From germline, CDR1 is KGHSY and CDR2 FQNENV. The junction had 6 bases not matched to a gene; V was cut back by 4 bases and J by 4 bases. The chain carries TRBV16 and TRBJ2-7, with 11 positions matching TRBD2. This receptor was obtained from a human donor in good health. Input material: PBMCs. CDR3 sequence reads: CASSPPGTSGYEQYF. Here the CDR3 DNA reads TGTGCCAGCAGCCCCCCCGGGACTAGCGGTTACGAGCAGTACTTC. Together with reference TRBV16 and TRBJ2-7, the CDR3 gives the full variable domain: GEEVAQTPKHLVRGEGQKAKLYCAPIKGHSYVFWYQQVLKNEFKFLISFQNENVFDETGMPKERFSAKCLPNSPCSLEIQATKLEDSAVYFCASSPPGTSGYEQYFGPGTRLTVT.